This TCR beta chain was captured in a study of PD-1 blockade in classical Hodgkin lymphoma. For the study at large: Patients were dosed intravenously with nivolumab at 3 mg/kg every 2 weeks. Notes on the study in general: Compared with baseline, CD4+ but not CD8+ TCR diversity had risen significantly by C4D1. Partial responders and progressors had significantly lower baseline TCR diversity.

Only a few counts were recorded for this clone. Antigen specificity is unknown. Brentuximab vedotin exposure varied among the patients, all of whom had relapsed after autologous stem cell transplantation. The study recorded best responses of complete response, partial response or progressive disease. TCRdb's table, derived via immunoSEQ multiplex PCR, lists solely in-frame clones and lacks some. The repertoire holds approximately 50,000 clones, with roughly 66% as singletons. The CDR3 has 14 amino acids. From germline, CDR1 is ENHRY and CDR2 SYGVKD. V was cut by 4 bases and J by 5 bases, with 14 bases left in between.

The receptor comes from a human donor with classical Hodgkin lymphoma. J is TRBJ2-5 and V is TRBV10-3; TRBD2 is a possible D gene (5 bases). Source: peripheral blood mononuclear cells (PBMCs), taken before the second cycle of nivolumab. Here the CDR3 reads CAISGRLGAETQYF. As DNA, the CDR3 is TGTGCCATCAGTGGCCGCTTGGGAGCTGAGACCCAGTACTTC.